Given below is one T cell receptor (beta chain) in context. No antigen is known for it. This entry belongs to a study of early T cells in non-severe SARS-CoV-2 infection. About the study: Whole-blood bulk RNA, unsorted, was sequenced, and chains were unpaired. General study points: Clonotype matching in VDJdb favored anti-spike CD8 responses and did not capture private and CD4 specificities.

Individually, cDNA molecules had unique molecular identifiers attached to them. Using its own MiXCR run on the 5' RACE reads, TCRdb lists one record per CDR3 protein. The sample includes tens of thousands of distinct CDR3 sequences, 9% to 15% of them seen just once. Between the trimmed V and J ends, which lost 8 bases and 3 bases, there was a span of 13 bases. The CDR3 covers 13 residues. The TCR comes from an adult who was a healthcare worker with PCR-confirmed SARS-CoV-2 infection or an uninfected control (not recorded which). The J gene is TRBJ2-5, the V gene TRBV12-3 or TRBV12-4, with D perhaps given as TRBD1 or TRBD2 (5 bases each). The sample comprised whole blood. Here the CDR3 DNA reads TGTGCCAGCTTATTCGAGGGGAAAGAGACCCAGTACTTC. Encoded protein: CASLFEGKETQYF.